These T cell receptor beta chains were read from a single sample in a study of identical twins. TCRdb ran MiXCR on the 5' RACE reads and lists one entry per CDR3 protein. The sample records under 450,000 distinct CDR3 sequences, around 18% being singletons. The specimen was naive T cells sorted from blood. These receptors originate from a man aged 50 or older in good health. Both conserved end residues are part of each CDR3. A D gene is named only where the DNA matches it firmly. A row's size may be missing; if present it is once, few, many or a size class.

length: 12
V: TRBV29-1
size: few
J: TRBJ2-2
D: -
CDR3: CSVGLNTGELFF
DNA: TGCAGCGTTGGGCTTAACACCGGGGAGCTGTTTTTT

length: 19
V: TRBV11-2
size: few
J: TRBJ2-2
D: TRBD2
CDR3: CASSFLLAVGGGGTGELFF
DNA: TGTGCCAGCAGCTTCTTACTAGCGGTGGGGGGGGGCGGCACCGGGGAGCTGTTTTTT

length: 14
V: TRBV3-1
size: -
J: TRBJ2-1
D: -
CDR3: CASSQLEYGGSNFF
DNA: TGTGCCAGCAGCCAACTCGAATACGGGGGAAGTAATTTCTTC

length: 15
V: TRBV5-1
size: few
J: TRBJ2-3
D: -
CDR3: CASSRDGTRMDTQYF
DNA: TGCGCCAGCAGCCGGGACGGGACAAGGATGGATACGCAGTATTTT

length: 15
V: TRBV4-3
size: few
J: TRBJ1-5
D: -
CDR3: CASSQVAQAHQPQHF
DNA: TGCGCCAGCAGCCAAGTTGCACAGGCCCATCAGCCCCAGCATTTT

length: 17
V: TRBV5-1
size: few
J: TRBJ2-7
D: -
CDR3: CASSNTHGGGSGYEQYF
DNA: TGCGCCAGCAGCAATACCCACGGAGGAGGGTCGGGCTACGAGCAGTACTTC

length: 17
V: TRBV20-1
size: -
J: TRBJ2-3
D: TRBD2
CDR3: CSARDRWLAGPTDTQYF
DNA: TGCAGTGCTAGAGATCGGTGGCTAGCGGGGCCCACAGATACGCAGTATTTT

length: 17
V: TRBV13
size: -
J: TRBJ2-5
D: TRBD2
CDR3: CASSPPIFGGGEETQYF
DNA: TGTGCCAGCAGCCCCCCGATTTTTGGGGGGGGAGAAGAGACCCAGTACTTC

length: 13
V: TRBV7-2
size: many
J: TRBJ2-5
D: -
CDR3: CASTNRVGETQYF
DNA: TGTGCCAGCACCAACAGGGTAGGAGAGACCCAGTACTTC

length: 14
V: TRBV7-9
size: few
J: TRBJ1-4
D: -
CDR3: CASSLVQNNEKLFF
DNA: TGTGCCAGCAGCTTAGTTCAGAATAATGAAAAACTGTTTTTT

length: 12
V: TRBV29-1
size: many
J: TRBJ2-2
D: -
CDR3: CSVGGGTGELFF
DNA: TGCAGCGTTGGTGGGGGGACCGGGGAGCTGTTTTTT

length: 13
V: TRBV20-1
size: few
J: TRBJ1-6
D: -
CDR3: CSARKVYNSPLHF
DNA: TGCAGTGCTCGAAAAGTCTATAATTCACCCCTCCACTTT

length: 16
V: TRBV5-6
size: many
J: TRBJ2-5
D: TRBD2
CDR3: CASSLDLAGWQETQYF
DNA: TGTGCCAGCAGCTTGGATCTAGCGGGGTGGCAAGAGACCCAGTACTTC

length: 16
V: TRBV6-1
size: many
J: TRBJ2-1
D: TRBD1
CDR3: CASRTDRDDQNDEQFF
DNA: TGTGCCAGCAGGACGGACAGGGACGATCAAAACGATGAGCAGTTCTTC

length: 18
V: TRBV10-3
size: -
J: TRBJ2-7
D: TRBD2
CDR3: CAISAPPMIAGGIHEQYF
DNA: TGTGCCATCAGTGCACCACCCATGATAGCGGGAGGAATCCACGAGCAGTACTTC

length: 15
V: TRBV4-3
size: -
J: TRBJ2-2
D: TRBD2
CDR3: CASSQLAGGPGELFF
DNA: TGCGCCAGCAGCCAACTAGCGGGAGGTCCCGGGGAGCTGTTTTTT

length: 16
V: TRBV13
size: -
J: TRBJ2-7
D: TRBD2
CDR3: CASSLLLAGGPYEQYF
DNA: TGTGCCAGCAGCCTACTTCTAGCGGGAGGGCCTTATGAGCAGTACTTC

length: 14
V: TRBV20-1
size: -
J: TRBJ2-3
D: -
CDR3: CSAREAGGLDTQYF
DNA: TGCAGTGCTAGAGAGGCGGGCGGGTTGGATACGCAGTATTTT

length: 13
V: TRBV12-3/TRBV12-4
size: many
J: TRBJ1-1
D: -
CDR3: CASSSTGIGKAFF
DNA: TGTGCCAGCAGCTCAACAGGTATTGGGAAAGCTTTCTTT

length: 15
V: TRBV4-3
size: -
J: TRBJ2-2
D: -
CDR3: CASSPGGGSPGELFF
DNA: TGCGCCAGCAGCCCAGGCGGGGGCAGTCCCGGGGAGCTGTTTTTT